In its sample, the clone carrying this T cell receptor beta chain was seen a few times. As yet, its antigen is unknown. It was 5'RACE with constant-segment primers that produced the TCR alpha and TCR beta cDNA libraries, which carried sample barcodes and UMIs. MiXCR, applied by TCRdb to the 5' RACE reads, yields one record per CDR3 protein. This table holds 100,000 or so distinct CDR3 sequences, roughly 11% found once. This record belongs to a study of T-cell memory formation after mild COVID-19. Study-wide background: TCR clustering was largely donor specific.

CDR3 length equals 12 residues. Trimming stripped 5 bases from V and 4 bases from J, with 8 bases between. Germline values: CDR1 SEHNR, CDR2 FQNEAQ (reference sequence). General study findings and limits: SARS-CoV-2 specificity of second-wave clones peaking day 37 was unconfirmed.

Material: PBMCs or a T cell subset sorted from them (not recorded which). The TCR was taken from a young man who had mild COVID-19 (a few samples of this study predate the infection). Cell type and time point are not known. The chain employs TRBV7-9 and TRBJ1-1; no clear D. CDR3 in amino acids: CASSDQSTEAFF. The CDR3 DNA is TGTGCCAGCAGCGACCAAAGCACTGAAGCTTTCTTT.